This TCR beta chain was sequenced in a study of OX40 agonist ivuxolimab in advanced cancers. For the study at large: Of the participants, 40% to 50% had some prior anti-PD-1, anti-PD-L1 or anti-CTLA-4 therapy, which was allowed.

Here immunoSEQ multiplex PCR was the method, and the copy in TCRdb shows in-frame clones only, minus some. There are 60,000 to 70,000 clones in the sample; about 87% occur only once, and approximately 4% lies in the top ten. V was clipped by 4 bases and J by 5 bases, with 18 bases between them. The length of the CDR3 is 15 residues. Germline V lookup: CDR1 MNHNS, CDR2 SASEGT. The gene calls are TRBV6-1 and TRBJ2-7, with D tentatively TRBD1 (6 bases). Sequencing used CD4+ or CD8+ T cells sorted from blood, obtained in a trial of the OX40 agonist ivuxolimab. This clonotype originated in an adult with an advanced solid tumor such as melanoma, head and neck, liver or kidney cancer. CDR3 DNA sequence: TGTGCCAGCAGTGTGTCAGGGGCCCTACCTGACGAGCAGTACTTC. Encoded protein: CASSVSGALPDEQYF.